Following are 18 T cell receptor beta chains from one sample sequenced in a study of CD8+ T cells in alopecia areata. Treatment described: oral pan-JAK inhibitor, 5-10 mg twice daily. Extracted from the samples, RNA was reverse transcribed into cDNA to serve as the sequencing template. Libraries were prepared by immunoSEQ multiplex PCR; TCRdb keeps only in-frame clonotypes and omits some of them. The top ten hold roughly 0.5% of the sample, which has 90,000 to 150,000 clones, 53% seen once. Source: CD4+ T cells sorted from blood, taken at week 4, from a patient treated with tofacitinib. All receptors come from a human donor with alopecia areata.

This clone has more than one count but fewer than ten. A junction end diverges from the germline sequence, so it may reflect a read error. The V gene is TRBV7-2, the J gene TRBJ2-2; 10 bases map to TRBD2. CDR1 and CDR2 (germline): SGHTA, FQGNSA. The CDR3 sequence is 15 residues long. For the CDR3, the DNA is TGTGCCAGCAGATTAGCGGGGGGACCCACCGGGGAGCTGTTTTTT. This encodes CASRLAGGPTGELFF.

This clone appeared a few times. The chain uses TRBV11-2 and TRBJ1-2, with D hard to call. V lost 2 bases and J lost 6, with 13 bases in between. Germline loops: CDR1 SGHAT, CDR2 FQNNGV. CDR3 length: 14 residues. CDR3 bases: TGTGCCAGCAGCTTAACGACAAACCGTAATGGCTACACCTTC. It codes for CASSLTTNRNGYTF.

The chain employs TRBV23-1 and TRBJ1-5, with unresolved D. Being an ORF, TRBV23-1 has a function that is uncertain. V lost 0 bases and J 1 base, leaving 4 bases between the germline ends. The CDR3 runs to 14 residues. The CDR3 region is CASSQSKSNQPQHF. The CDR3 bases are TGCGCCAGCAGTCAATCGAAGAGCAATCAGCCCCAGCATTTT.

Only a few counts were recorded for this clone. This CDR3 is CASNSPGLAGGETQYF. For the CDR3, the DNA is TGTGCCAGCAACTCCCCGGGACTAGCGGGAGGAGAGACCCAGTACTTC. The chain carries TRBV5-6 and TRBJ2-5; 15 nucleotides align to TRBD2. V lost 6 bases to trimming and J lost 4 bases; unmatched junction nucleotides: 7. The length of the CDR3 is 16 residues. CDR1 SGHDT and CDR2 YYEEEE come from the germline V gene.

In its sample, this clone was seen a few times. This chain joins TRBV6-5 and TRBJ2-2; 7 bases align to TRBD2. Trimming at V came to 8 bases and at J to 5 bases, leaving 5 bases not matched to a gene. From germline, CDR1 is MNHEY and CDR2 SVGAGI. The CDR3 has 13 residues. The CDR3 DNA is TGTGCCAGCCGGAGAGCGGGAACCGGGGAGCTGTTTTTT. It yields the protein CASRRAGTGELFF.

The chain couples TRBV30 to TRBJ1-1; D gene ambiguous. CDR1 GTSNPN and CDR2 SVGIG come from the germline V gene (reference sequence). This CDR3 has 16 residues. The V gene lost 1 base and the J gene lost 5 bases, with 20 bases spanning the gap. The CDR3 DNA sequence: TGTGCCTGGAGTGCCGTTTGGGGAGAGTTTGGAACTGAAGCTTTCTTT. It translates to CAWSAVWGEFGTEAFF.

This sequence joins TRBV30 and TRBJ1-1; TRBD1 might be the D (6 bases). The germline gives CDR1 GTSNPN, CDR2 SVGIG (reference sequence). This CDR3 contains 16 residues. Trimming stripped 3 bases from V and 1 base from J, with 18 bases between. In DNA form, the CDR3 reads TGTGCCTGGAGCCGGTCCCTGTCGGGGGCGAACACTGAAGCTTTCTTT. It yields the protein CAWSRSLSGANTEAFF.

This clone was observed a single time. The V and J genes are TRBV2 and TRBJ1-2, with TRBD1 matching 7 bases. The V gene's germline CDR1 is SNHLY and CDR2 FYNNEI. The V segment lost 3 bases and the J segment 5 bases; nucleotides outside the gene matches: 3. This CDR3 has 13 amino acids. DNA of the CDR3: TGTGCCAGCAGTGAGGACAGGCAGTATGGCTACACCTTC. The encoded protein is CASSEDRQYGYTF.

This clone was recorded a few times. V is TRBV29-1 and J is TRBJ1-2, with 7 bases aligning to TRBD1. The germline gives CDR1 SQVTM, CDR2 ANQGSEA. J was trimmed by 2 bases and V by 0 bases; bases with no gene match: 6. The CDR3 spans 15 residues. The CDR3 loop reads CSVEDQGRGNYGYTF. The CDR3 nucleotides read TGCAGCGTTGAAGATCAGGGCAGGGGGAACTATGGCTACACCTTC. Full variable domain (missing parts from reference TRBV29-1 and TRBJ1-2): SAVISQKPSRDICQRGTSLTIQCQVDSQVTMMFWYRQQPGQSLTLIATANQGSEATYESGFVIDKFPISRPNLTFSTLTVSNMSPEDSSIYLCSVEDQGRGNYGYTFGSGTRLTVV.

CDR3 protein: CASSADRQGAYGYTF. In DNA form, the CDR3 reads TGTGCCAGCAGCGCTGATCGACAGGGGGCCTATGGCTACACCTTC. The V and J genes are TRBV6-5 and TRBJ1-2; 10 nucleotides match TRBD1. From germline, CDR1 is MNHEY and CDR2 SVGAGI. This CDR3 is built from 15 residues. The ends lost 6 bases at V and 4 bases at J; junction bases unmatched: 8.

V and J are TRBV6-5 and TRBJ1-1, with 9 bases matching TRBD1. CDR1 is MNHEY, CDR2 SVGAGI, per germline. V lost 5 bases, J lost 1 base, and 2 bases stayed unmatched. This CDR3 region has 14 residues. The CDR3: CASSTGQGNTEAFF. The DNA of the CDR3 is TGTGCCAGCAGTACGGGACAGGGGAACACTGAAGCTTTCTTT.

This chain joins TRBV9 and TRBJ2-7; D gene unclear. The germline V gene has CDR1 SGDLS and CDR2 YYNGEE. The germline V and J ends were trimmed by 0 bases and 6 bases, with 10 bases remaining between them. The CDR3 has 13 residues. The CDR3 loop is CASSVEVTSEQYF. CDR3 sequence (DNA): TGTGCCAGCAGCGTAGAGGTCACCTCCGAGCAGTACTTC.

This clone was seen only a few times. The chain is built from TRBV4-1 and TRBJ2-7; no reliable D call. This CDR3 contains 15 residues. Germline-derived CDR1 and CDR2 are MGHRA and YSYEKL. V was trimmed by 1 base and J by 0 bases, leaving 10 bases between them. The CDR3 protein is CASSQGSSLSYEQYF. CDR3 DNA sequence: TGCGCCAGCAGCCAAGGGTCTTCCCTCTCCTACGAGCAGTACTTC.

The J gene is TRBJ2-1, the V gene TRBV5-6; D is ambiguous. The CDR3 is 15 amino acids. CDR1 SGHDT and CDR2 YYEEEE come from the germline V gene. V shed 4 bases and J shed 4 bases, with 15 bases lying between them. The DNA of the CDR3 is TGTGCCAGCAGCCCGTACCGGTACCTTTACAATGAGCAGTTCTTC. Encoded protein: CASSPYRYLYNEQFF. Supplemented by reference TRBV5-6 and TRBJ2-1, the full variable domain reads DAGVTQSPTHLIKTRGQQVTLRCSPKSGHDTVSWYQQALGQGPQFIFQYYEEEERQRGNFPDRFSGHQFPNYSSELNVNALLLGDSALYLCASSPYRYLYNEQFFGPGTRLTVL.

The chain links TRBV5-1 to TRBJ2-1; 9 positions match TRBD2. After removal of 3 bases from V and 3 bases from J, the junction contained 7 bases not matched to a gene. The CDR3 loop spans 16 amino acids. Looked up from germline, CDR1 is SGHRS and CDR2 is YFSETQ. CDR3 in DNA: TGCGCCAGCAGCTCGTACCGACTAGCGGACTACAATGAGCAGTTCTTC. Protein product: CASSSYRLADYNEQFF.

There are a few counts of this clone. V is TRBV30 and J is TRBJ2-3; TRBD1 aligns across 10 bases. Germline V CDR1 and CDR2: GTSNPN, SVGIG (reference sequence). V lost 3 bases to trimming and J lost 10 bases; unmatched junction nucleotides: 13. This CDR3 region has 15 residues. The CDR3, as DNA: TGTGCCTGGAGGACAGGGGGCGCTGATCCGGACGCGCAGTATTTT. Protein product: CAWRTGGADPDAQYF.

The rearrangement joins TRBV29-1 to TRBJ2-7; perhaps TRBD1 as D (6 bases). V gave up 4 bases and J gave up 2 bases, with 15 bases separating them. There are 14 residues in the CDR3. Germline-derived CDR1 and CDR2 are SQVTM and ANQGSEA. The DNA for the CDR3 is TGCAGCGTTGTCGGGTCGAGGGGGACCTACGAGCAGTACTTC. This gives the protein CSVVGSRGTYEQYF.

The J gene is TRBJ2-5, the V gene TRBV6-5; D perhaps matches TRBD2 (6 bases). Germline V gene lookup returns CDR1 MNHEY and CDR2 SVGAGI. The CDR3 runs to 15 residues. With 2 bases removed from V and 5 bases from J, the gap between germline ends came to 15 bases. CDR3 sequence: CASSYAGTPAETQYF. The CDR3 DNA is TGTGCCAGCAGTTACGCGGGGACCCCTGCCGAGACCCAGTACTTC.